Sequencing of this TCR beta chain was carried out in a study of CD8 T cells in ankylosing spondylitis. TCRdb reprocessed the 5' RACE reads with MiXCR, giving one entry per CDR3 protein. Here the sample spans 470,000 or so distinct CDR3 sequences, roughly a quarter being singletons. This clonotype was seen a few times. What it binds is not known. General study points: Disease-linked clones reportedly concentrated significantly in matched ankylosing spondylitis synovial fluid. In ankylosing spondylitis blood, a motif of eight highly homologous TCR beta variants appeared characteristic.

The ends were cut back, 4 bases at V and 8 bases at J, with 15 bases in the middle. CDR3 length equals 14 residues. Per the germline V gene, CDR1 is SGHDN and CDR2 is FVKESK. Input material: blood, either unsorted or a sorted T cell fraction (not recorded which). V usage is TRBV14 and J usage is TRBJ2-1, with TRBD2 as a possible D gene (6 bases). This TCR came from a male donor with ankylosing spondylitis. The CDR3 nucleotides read TGTGCCAGCAGCCCCTCTCTCCCGGGGGATGAGCAGTTCTTC. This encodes CASSPSLPGDEQFF. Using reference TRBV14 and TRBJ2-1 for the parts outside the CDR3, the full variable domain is EAGVTQFPSHSVIEKGQTVTLRCDPISGHDNLYWYRRVMGKEIKFLLHFVKESKQDESGMPNNRFLAERTGGTYSTLKVQPAELEDSGVYFCASSPSLPGDEQFFGPGTRLTVL.